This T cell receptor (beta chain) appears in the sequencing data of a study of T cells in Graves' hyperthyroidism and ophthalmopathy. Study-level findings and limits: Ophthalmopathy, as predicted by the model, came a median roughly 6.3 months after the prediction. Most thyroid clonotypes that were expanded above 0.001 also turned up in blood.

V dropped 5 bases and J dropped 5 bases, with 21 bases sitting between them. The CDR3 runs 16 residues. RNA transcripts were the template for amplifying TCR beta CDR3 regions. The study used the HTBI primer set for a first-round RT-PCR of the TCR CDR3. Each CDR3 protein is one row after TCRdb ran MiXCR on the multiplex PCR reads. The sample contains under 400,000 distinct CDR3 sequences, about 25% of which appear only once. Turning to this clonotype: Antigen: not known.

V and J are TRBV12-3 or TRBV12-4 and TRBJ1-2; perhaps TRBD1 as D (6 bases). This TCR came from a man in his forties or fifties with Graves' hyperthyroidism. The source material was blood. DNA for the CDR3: TGTGCCAGCAGTATGTTACAGGGAATTGTGGGGTATGGCTACACCTTC. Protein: CASSMLQGIVGYGYTF.